This TCR beta chain was obtained from a study of regulatory T cells in long-lasting Graves disease (dated by TCRdb to the early 2020s). Describing the broader study: Persistent Graves' disease was defined as antithyroid drug treatment for over 5 years with persistently positive TSH receptor autoantibodies. This study used TCR sequencing and RNA sequencing of peripheral blood to compare persistent Graves' disease patients against newly diagnosed Graves' disease patients. The study was registered as a clinical trial and conducted in China. A total of around 33 samples were covered by TCR sequencing, comprising around 13 persistent and about 20 newly diagnosed Graves' disease patients. Persistent Graves' disease patients in the clinical cohort had taken antithyroid drugs for roughly ten years on average.

This clonotype was seen a few times. Its cognate antigen has yet to be identified. No much larger clonotype is one base removed from it; base qualities were not supplied. Reading the label with the study, this specimen's time point is: persistent/refractory GD, antithyroid drugs over 5 years with positive TRAb. RNA was extracted from PBMCs in TRIzol for both TCR sequencing and RNA sequencing. Graves' disease was diagnosed according to American Thyroid Association guidelines. Recruitment of patients was carried out at an endocrinology department in Xi'an, China. From each patient, nine milliliters of peripheral blood was collected into an EDTA anticoagulant tube. Ficoll Paque Plus density gradient separation was used to isolate PBMCs, and no further T cell sorting was done. An Agilent 2100 Bioanalyzer and agarose gel were used to assess RNA quality, and a NanoDrop 2000 was used to measure RNA concentration.

From cysteine to phenylalanine, the CDR3 is 14 amino acids long. Only the CDR3 portion is preserved as DNA: 42 bases, with reading frame beginning at the first base. After removal of 3 bases from V and 3 bases from J, the junction retains 5 bases not matched to a gene. In the germline V gene, CDR1 corresponds to SGDLS and CDR2 to YYNGEE. Libraries were constructed by multiplex PCR. The reads were generated on an Illumina HiSeq 4000. CDR3 regions were amplified by Arm-PCR with iRepertoire HTBI primers to construct TCR beta libraries. Gel purification was performed on PCR products prior to sequencing. The authors' pipeline ran thus. Gene usage analysis of CDR3 amino acid clonotypes relied on the 55 to 80 TRBV and 13 to 15 TRBJ segments identified across samples. COPE and FqMerger were used to merge the filtered high-quality paired reads into contigs. BLAST was used to align contigs to IMGT TRBV, TRBD and TRBJ reference genes, and CDR3 was defined according to IMGT. Clonotypes above 0.1% frequency were classified as highly expanded clones. Repertoire diversity was measured by Shannon entropy, and V-J evenness by the Gini coefficient. A clonotype found in more than one individual was treated as public. Through fastp at Q25 and MiXCR, TCRdb rebuilt clones from the public reads, retaining in-frame beta chains. Duplicate CDR3 protein sequences are folded into a single record with the most common DNA and genes. TCRdb, rather than the study authors, made the V and J calls. The sample records hundreds of thousands of distinct CDR3 sequences, 15% to 20% of which are singletons. In total, the top ten clones hold about 29% of the sample.

What the research found in general, with its limitations: Persistent disease showed preferential use of TRBV28, TRBJ1-2 and TRBJ2-5, whereas newly diagnosed disease favored TRBV20-1 and TRBJ2-1. Compared with newly diagnosed patients, patients with persistent Graves' disease had lower TCR Shannon entropy and fewer highly expanded clones, which suggests clonal expansion. Sequencing and analysis were limited to the TCR beta chain. Only peripheral blood was studied, because thyroid tissue, the primary lesion, was inaccessible. A larger number of public clonotypes was shared among persistent patients (fewer than 3,000) than among newly diagnosed patients (approximately 930). The authors acknowledged the small sample size as a limitation that may reduce accuracy.

The sample here was peripheral blood mononuclear cells (PBMCs), taken when the disease was refractory, from a patient treated with antithyroid drugs. The sequence links TRBV9 to TRBJ1-1; 7 junctional bases match TRBD1. The receptor was derived from a female donor with Graves disease. Read as DNA, the sequence is TGTGCCAGCAGCGGATACAGGGGCGACACTGAAGCTTTCTTT. Its amino acids are CASSGYRGDTEAFF.